This TCR beta chain was sequenced during a study of shared clonotypes between healthy human individuals. Trimming left V 1 base short and J 5 bases short, with 12 bases between. This CDR3 comprises 15 residues. In germline, CDR1 is LNHDA, CDR2 SQIVND (reference sequence). CD8 cells regarded as naive lacked CD45RO, were positively chosen for CCR7, and omitted terminally differentiated effector memory CD45RA+ cells. Measured with immunoSEQ multiplex PCR; TCRdb has only the in-frame clones, and not every one. The table records hundreds of thousands of clones, almost 95% of them present only once. Input material: naive CD8+ T cells sorted from blood. The TCR was taken from a man aged 30 to 45 in good health. V and J are TRBV19 and TRBJ1-5; a weak D match, TRBD1 (5 bases). CDR3 region: CASSIVSGIHQPQHF. CDR3 in DNA: TGTGCCAGTAGTATAGTGTCAGGGATTCATCAGCCCCAGCATTTT.